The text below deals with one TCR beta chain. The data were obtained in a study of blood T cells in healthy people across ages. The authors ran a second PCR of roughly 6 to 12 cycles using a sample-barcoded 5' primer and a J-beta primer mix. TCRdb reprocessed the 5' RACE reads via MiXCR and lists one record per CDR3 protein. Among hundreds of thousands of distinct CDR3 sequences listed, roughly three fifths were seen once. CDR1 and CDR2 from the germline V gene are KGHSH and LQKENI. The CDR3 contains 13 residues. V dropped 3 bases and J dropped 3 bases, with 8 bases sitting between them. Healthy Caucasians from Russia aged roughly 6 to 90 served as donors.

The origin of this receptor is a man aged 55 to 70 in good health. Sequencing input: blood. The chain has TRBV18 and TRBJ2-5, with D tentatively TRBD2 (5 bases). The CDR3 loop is CASSPQREETQYF. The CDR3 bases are TGTGCCAGCTCACCTCAGAGGGAAGAGACCCAGTACTTC.